The entry below gives a single T cell receptor (beta chain) sequence along with its context. Its antigen is not known. CDR1 is SGHVS and CDR2 is FNYEAQ in the germline V gene. The V gene end was trimmed by 3 bases and the J gene end by 4 bases; junction bases not matched to a gene: 8. The CDR3 is 16 residues long. Using immunoSEQ multiplex PCR, the repertoire was profiled, and TCRdb retains in-frame clones only, with some absent. Of about 16,000 clones listed, 78% are singletons. This sample stems from a study of somatic mutations in cytotoxic T cells in rheumatoid arthritis. About the study: The flow sorting of some V beta antibody-stained T-cell populations reached nearly 100% purity, and the sorted populations included V beta1+ cells sequenced for TCRB. Study-wide points: An age-related increase in CD8+ clonality was seen in rheumatoid arthritis patients but not in healthy controls.

Flow cytometry served to check the purity of CD4+ and CD8+ cells, which were isolated by positive magnetic bead selection. Sequencing input: CD8+ T cells sorted from blood. The source is an adult with rheumatoid arthritis. The rearrangement uses TRBV7-6 and TRBJ2-7, with 11 bases matching TRBD2. Here the CDR3 reads CASSLVAGGPFYEQYF. CDR3 coding DNA: TGTGCCAGCAGCTTGGTAGCGGGGGGGCCGTTTTACGAGCAGTACTTC.